This entry is about one T cell receptor (beta chain). These data are taken from a study of blood T cell repertoires in COVID-19. Original methodology: Reference gene primers were amplified, and this amplification served to estimate nucleated cell counts. The data were produced by immunoSEQ multiplex PCR, yet TCRdb's version contains in-frame clones alone and is incomplete. V and J calls and clone size follow that table, whereas D and trimming were derived from the DNA. The data hold about 270,000 clones, with around 88% observed a single time. Study members were between roughly 18 and 89 years old and lived in over 20 US regions. Per germline, CDR1 SGDLS and CDR2 YYNGEE. The CDR3 totals 15 residues. Trimming pared 0 bases from V and 4 bases from J, leaving 13 bases between.

The chain carries TRBV9 and TRBJ1-1, with D uncertain. This TCR came from a woman between 40 and 55 years old with acute COVID-19. What was sequenced was PBMCs or T cells enriched from blood (not recorded which). Here the CDR3 DNA reads TGTGCCAGCAGCGTAGAGTGGAGGGTGGGCACTGAAGCTTTCTTT. This sequence encodes CASSVEWRVGTEAFF.